The clone carrying this T cell receptor (beta chain) has a single count. The data belong to a study of blood T cell repertoires in COVID-19. Background on the study: COVID-19 samples collected from the United States, Italy and Spain covered acute and convalescent phases. PBMCs, B-cell-depleted T cells, or T cells provided the cDNA or gDNA that made up the material.

Trimming stripped 3 bases from V and 1 base from J, with 12 bases between. The CDR3 runs to 16 residues. Germline V gene data show CDR1 as SEHNR and CDR2 as FQNEAQ (reference sequence). Clinical history reported by participants formed the basis on which cohorts were assigned. Resolution of symptoms, clearance, or two negative PCRs was present in recovered Cohort 3 donors. Method: immunoSEQ multiplex PCR; TCRdb's copy keeps in-frame clones and lacks some. The repertoire holds 150,000 to 200,000 clones, with 88% as singletons. Source material: PBMCs or T cells enriched from blood (not recorded which). The chain links TRBV7-9 to TRBJ2-2; perhaps TRBD1 as D (5 bases). This clonotype was sampled from a woman between 18 and 30 years old who had recovered from COVID-19. The CDR3 nucleotides are TGTGCCAGCAGCTTCCCGACAGACGGGAACACCGGGGAGCTGTTTTTT. Amino acid sequence: CASSFPTDGNTGELFF.